The T cell receptor beta chain described here comes from a study of T-cell memory formation after mild COVID-19. Looked up from germline, CDR1 is LNHNV and CDR2 is YYDKDF (reference sequence). The CDR3 is 12 amino acids. The V and J ends lost 0 bases and 9 bases respectively, with 3 bases between them. Constant-segment-primed 5'RACE gave TCR alpha and TCR beta cDNA libraries with sample barcodes and UMIs. TCRdb processed the 5' RACE reads anew with MiXCR; each CDR3 protein has one entry. The sample carries about 470,000 distinct CDR3 sequences, 15% to 20% recorded once. The V call is TRBV15, the J call TRBJ1-6; D gene unclear. Sequencing input: PBMCs or a T cell subset sorted from them (not recorded which). This receptor was obtained from an adult woman who had mild COVID-19 (a few samples of this study predate the infection). Cell type and time point are not known. The CDR3 sequence is CATSRDRSPLHF. CDR3 in DNA: TGTGCCACCAGCAGAGATCGTTCACCCCTCCACTTT.